This entry is about one TCR beta chain. This entry comes from a study of blood T cell repertoires in COVID-19. The repertoire was sequenced with immunoSEQ multiplex PCR; TCRdb's copy has only in-frame clones and lacks some. The repertoire has around 200,000 clones, roughly 84% of them found once; the top ten carry 1.5% to 2%. This CDR3 has 11 amino acids. From germline, CDR1 is SEHNR and CDR2 FQNEAQ (reference sequence). Trimming cost V 4 bases and J 8 bases, with 8 bases left between them. The sequence came from a man aged 35 to 55 with active or convalescent COVID-19. Specimen: peripheral blood. The chain uses TRBV7-9 and TRBJ1-1; D gene uncertain. The CDR3 coding sequence is TGTGCCAGCAGCTCAGGTATGGAAGCTTTCTTT. Encoded protein: CASSSGMEAFF.